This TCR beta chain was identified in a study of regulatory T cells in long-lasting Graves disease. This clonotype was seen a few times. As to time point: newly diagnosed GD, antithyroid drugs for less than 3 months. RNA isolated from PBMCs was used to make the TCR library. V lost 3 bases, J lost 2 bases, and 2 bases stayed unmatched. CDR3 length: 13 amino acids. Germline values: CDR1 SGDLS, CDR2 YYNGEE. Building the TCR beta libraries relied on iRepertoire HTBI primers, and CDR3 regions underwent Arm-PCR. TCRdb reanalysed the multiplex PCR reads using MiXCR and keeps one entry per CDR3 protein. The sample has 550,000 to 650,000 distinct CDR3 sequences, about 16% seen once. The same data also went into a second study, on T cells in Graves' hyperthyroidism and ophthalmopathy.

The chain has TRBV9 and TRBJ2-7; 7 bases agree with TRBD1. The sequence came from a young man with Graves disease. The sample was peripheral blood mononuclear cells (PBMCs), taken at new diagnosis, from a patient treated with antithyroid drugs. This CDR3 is CASSGGQTYEQYF. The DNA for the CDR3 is TGTGCCAGCAGCGGGGGACAGACCTACGAGCAGTACTTC.